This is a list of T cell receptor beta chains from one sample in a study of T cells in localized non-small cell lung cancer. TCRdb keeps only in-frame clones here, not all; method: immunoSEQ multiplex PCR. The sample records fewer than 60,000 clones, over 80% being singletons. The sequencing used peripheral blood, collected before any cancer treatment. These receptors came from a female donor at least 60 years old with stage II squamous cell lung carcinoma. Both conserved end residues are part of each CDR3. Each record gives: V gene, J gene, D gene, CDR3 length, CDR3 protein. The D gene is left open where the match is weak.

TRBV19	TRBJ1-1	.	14	CASSIKALGTEAFF
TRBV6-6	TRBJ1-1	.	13	CASSYPGQAEAFF
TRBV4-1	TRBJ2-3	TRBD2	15	CASSPTSDTTDTQYF
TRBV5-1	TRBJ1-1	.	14	CASSLGTDNTEAFF
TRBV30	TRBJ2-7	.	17	CAWSVSYPYARPYEQYF
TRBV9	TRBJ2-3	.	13	CASSVAHPDTQYF
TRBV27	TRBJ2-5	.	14	CASSSRRDAETQYF
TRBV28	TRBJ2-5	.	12	CASSQGGETQYF
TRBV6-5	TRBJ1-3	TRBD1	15	CASTRGQGNGNTIYF
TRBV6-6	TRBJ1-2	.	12	CASSKTSGGYTF
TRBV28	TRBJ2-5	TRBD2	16	CASSGGRGGASETQYF
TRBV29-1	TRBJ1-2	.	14	CSEDPNPPNYGYTF
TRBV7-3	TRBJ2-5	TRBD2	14	CASSLGGDDETQYF
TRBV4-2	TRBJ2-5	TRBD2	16	CASSQSSGGDQETQYF
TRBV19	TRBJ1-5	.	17	CASSSQGTRFSNQPQHF
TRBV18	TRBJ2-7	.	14	CASSPPGFSYEQYF
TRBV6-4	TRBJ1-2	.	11	CASSDSYGYTF
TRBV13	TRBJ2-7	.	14	CASSLGRVPYEQYF
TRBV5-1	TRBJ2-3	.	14	CASSRGAPTDTQYF
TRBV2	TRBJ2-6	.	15	CASRRGPSGANVLTF
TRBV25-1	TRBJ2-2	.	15	CASRGGLGGSGELFF
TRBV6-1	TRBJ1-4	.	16	CASSGSRVEVVRKLFF
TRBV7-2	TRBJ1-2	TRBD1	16	CASSLGGTGGGHGYTF
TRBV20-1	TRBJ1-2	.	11	CRGTGNYGYTF
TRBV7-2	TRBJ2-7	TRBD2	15	CASSFTSGGADEQYF
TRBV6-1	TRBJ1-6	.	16	CASSEVPSGSRSPLHF
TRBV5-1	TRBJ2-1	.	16	CASSLVRQSSYNEQFF
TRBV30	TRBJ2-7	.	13	CAWSVPSRYEQYF
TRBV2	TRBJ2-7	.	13	CASSEDRGGEQYF
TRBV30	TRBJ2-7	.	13	CAWKRGRAYEQYF
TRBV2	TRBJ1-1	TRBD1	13	CASVGQANTEAFF
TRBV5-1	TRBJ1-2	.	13	CASSLVLDQGYTF
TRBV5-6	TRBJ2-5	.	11	CASRGKETQYF
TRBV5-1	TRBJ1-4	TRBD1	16	CASSSAPGQGNEKLFF
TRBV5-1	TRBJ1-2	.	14	CASSFDTANYGYTF
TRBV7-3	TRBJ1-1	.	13	CASSLGGLWKAFF
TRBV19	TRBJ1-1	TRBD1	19	CASSIEGGTGANLNTEAFF
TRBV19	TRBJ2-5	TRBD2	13	CASSTGLAETQYF
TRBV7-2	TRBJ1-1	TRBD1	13	CASRSDRYTEAFF
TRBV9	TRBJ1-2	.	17	CASSTRGEGRANYGYTF
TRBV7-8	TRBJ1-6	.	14	CASSLDLGDSPLHF
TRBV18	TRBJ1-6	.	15	CASSPSEAYNSPLHF
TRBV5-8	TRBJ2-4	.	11	CASSTKNIQYF
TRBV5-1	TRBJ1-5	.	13	CASREASNQPQHF
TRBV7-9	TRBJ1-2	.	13	CASSLEGYYGYTF